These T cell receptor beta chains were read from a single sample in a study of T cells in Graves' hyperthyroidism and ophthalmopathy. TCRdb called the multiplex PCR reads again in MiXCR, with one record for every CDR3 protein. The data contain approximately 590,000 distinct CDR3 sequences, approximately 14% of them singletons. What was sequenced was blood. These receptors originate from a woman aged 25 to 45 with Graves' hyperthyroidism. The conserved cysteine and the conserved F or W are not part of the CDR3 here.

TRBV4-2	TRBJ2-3	ASSRRLAGVSTDTQY
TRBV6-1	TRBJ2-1	ASTLIGGSYDEQF
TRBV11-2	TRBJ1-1	ASSLGVPEAF
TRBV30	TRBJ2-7	AWSEDYEQY
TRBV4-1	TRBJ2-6	ASSPETGGGAGANVLT
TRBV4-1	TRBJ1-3	ASSQPGRISGNTIY
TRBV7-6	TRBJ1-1	ASSPGHQNTEAF
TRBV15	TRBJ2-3	ATSLGGGRAVTDTQY
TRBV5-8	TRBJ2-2	ASSFGDRVVAGELF
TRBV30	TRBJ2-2	AWSVAADPNTGELF
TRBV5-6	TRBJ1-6	ASSSDGVHNSPLH
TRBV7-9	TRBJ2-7	ASSTTGTYEQY
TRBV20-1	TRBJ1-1	SAPPTGVNTEAF
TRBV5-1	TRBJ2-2	ASSATPDRNTGELF
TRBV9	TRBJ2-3	ASSMLGAVSTDTQY
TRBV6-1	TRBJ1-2	ASSVDTSNYGYT
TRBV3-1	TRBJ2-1	ASSQPGSYPFYNEQF
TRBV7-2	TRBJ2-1	ASSLTSGTHEQF
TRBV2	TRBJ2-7	ASSDRGLWYEQY
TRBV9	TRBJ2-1	ASSLFSSYNEQF
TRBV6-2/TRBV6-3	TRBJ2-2	ASRPHGLVSAGELF
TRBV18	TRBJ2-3	ASSRTGGLADTQY
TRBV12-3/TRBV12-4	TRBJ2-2	ASSQSAGGGATGELF
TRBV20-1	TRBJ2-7	SALGVYEQY
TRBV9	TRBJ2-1	ASSLIDNEQF
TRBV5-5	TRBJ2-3	ASSFSTPLGTDTQY
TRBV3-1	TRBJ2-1	ASSQAGAKVYNEQF
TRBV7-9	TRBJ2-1	ASSLGRWHEQF
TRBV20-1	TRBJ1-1	SARERGRNTEAF
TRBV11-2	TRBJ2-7	ASSLPAAYEQY
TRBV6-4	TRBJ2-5	ASRGPGPSQETQY
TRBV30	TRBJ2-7	AWSVLGRDEQY
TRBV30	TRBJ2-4	AWVGDKNIQY
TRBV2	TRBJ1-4	ASRGSLIEKLF
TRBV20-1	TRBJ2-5	SARSAGEGQETQY
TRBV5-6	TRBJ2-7	ASSSADRGVYEQY
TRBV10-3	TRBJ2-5	AISAQLMETQY
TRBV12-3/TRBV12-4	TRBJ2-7	ASRLRDSTYEQY
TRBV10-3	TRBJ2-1	AIRNQRASSYNEQF
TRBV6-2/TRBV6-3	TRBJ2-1	ASSSQAGLVYNEQF
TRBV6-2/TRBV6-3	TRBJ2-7	ASSWTSYEQY
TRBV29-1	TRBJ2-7	SVEDPDRGLYEQY
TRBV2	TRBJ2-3	ASSEELDTQY
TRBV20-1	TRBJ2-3	SARGLASTDTQY
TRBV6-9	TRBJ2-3	ASSYQTTSFGSDTQY
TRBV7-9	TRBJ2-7	ASSVSGSPTYEQY
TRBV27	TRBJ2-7	ASSLFVPVGPYEQY
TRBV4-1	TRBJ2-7	ASSVPGQSPYEQY
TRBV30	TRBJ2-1	AWRKVRSSYEQF
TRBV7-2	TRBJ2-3	ASSSLMGGEY
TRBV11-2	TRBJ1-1	ASGPTVNTEAF
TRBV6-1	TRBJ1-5	ASSERGGVGNQPQH
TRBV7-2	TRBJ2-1	ASSLATSGRQEQF
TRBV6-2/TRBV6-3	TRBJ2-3	ASSSGDTDTQY
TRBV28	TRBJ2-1	ASSLLGVAAYNEQF
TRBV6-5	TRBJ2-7	ASSYAGAYEQY
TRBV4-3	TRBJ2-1	ASSLAGTGLSEQF
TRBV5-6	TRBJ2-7	ASSFKGLVLRYEQY